The 12 T cell receptor beta chains below all came from one sample that was sequenced in a study of CD8 T cells in ankylosing spondylitis. Study results and caveats: What appeared characteristic of ankylosing spondylitis blood was a TCR beta motif of eight highly homologous variants.

TCRdb processed the 5' RACE reads anew with MiXCR; each CDR3 protein has one entry. The repertoire consists of approximately 540,000 distinct CDR3 sequences, with roughly 13% occurring once and the leading ten covering 6.8%. These TCRs' antigens remain unknown. The sample taken for sequencing was blood, either unsorted or a sorted T cell fraction (not recorded which). The receptor set was obtained from a male donor with ankylosing spondylitis.

There are a few counts of this clonotype. This rearrangement joins TRBV19 to TRBJ2-2, with D unclear. V was clipped by 3 bases and J by 4 bases, with 9 bases between them. The CDR3 covers 14 residues. Germline V gives CDR1 LNHDA, CDR2 SQIVND (reference sequence). The chain's CDR3 is CASSIRPTTGELFF. CDR3 coding DNA: TGTGCCAGTAGTATTAGACCTACCACCGGGGAGCTGTTTTTT.

This clonotype was counted between two and nine times. V is TRBV20-1 and J is TRBJ2-5; D perhaps matches TRBD1 (5 bases). Germline V gene data show CDR1 as DFQATT and CDR2 as SNEGSKA (reference sequence). Trimming took off 5 bases at V and 4 bases at J, with 17 bases between the two ends. This CDR3 contains 14 residues. The CDR3: CSARWIGVGETQYF. The DNA for the CDR3 is TGCAGTGCTCGCTGGATAGGGGTCGGAGAGACCCAGTACTTC.

The chain couples TRBV20-1 to TRBJ1-2, with 7 bases that match TRBD1. The CDR3 is 15 amino acids. J lost 4 bases, V lost 0 bases, and 8 bases had no gene match. Germline V gene lookup returns CDR1 DFQATT and CDR2 SNEGSKA (reference sequence). DNA for the CDR3: TGCAGTGCTAGAGATGCGAGGGGGCGCTTCTATGGCTACACCTTC. Protein product: CSARDARGRFYGYTF.

This clonotype was seen more than once but under ten times. V gene TRBV7-9 combines with J gene TRBJ2-3, with 11 bases aligning to TRBD2. V lost 5 bases, J lost 4 bases, and 5 bases stayed unmatched. Germline V gene data show CDR1 as SEHNR and CDR2 as FQNEAQ (reference sequence). The length of the CDR3 is 15 residues. This chain's CDR3 is CASSTLAGGADTQYF. DNA of the CDR3: TGTGCCAGCAGCACCTTAGCGGGAGGGGCAGATACGCAGTATTTT.

This clonotype was found many times. J is TRBJ2-7 and V is TRBV12-3 or TRBV12-4, with 8 bases identical to TRBD2. Trimming cost V 5 bases and J 3 bases; bases outside gene matches: 9. The CDR3 totals 15 residues. The CDR3 sequence is CASSPQLAAGYEQYF. The CDR3 DNA follows: TGTGCCAGCAGTCCCCAACTAGCGGCAGGCTACGAGCAGTACTTC.

The gene calls are TRBV7-2 and TRBJ1-4, with a tentative D call TRBD1 (5 bases). From germline, CDR1 is SGHTA and CDR2 FQGNSA. With 3 bases removed from V and 4 bases from J, the gap between germline ends came to 9 bases. CDR3 length: 14 amino acids. CDR3 in amino acids: CASSFSGNNEKLFF. The DNA of the CDR3 is TGTGCCAGCAGCTTCTCAGGGAATAATGAAAAACTGTTTTTT.

In this sample, this clonotype turned up a few times. This chain connects TRBV11-3 to TRBJ2-3; 8 bases line up with TRBD1. Germline V gives CDR1 SGHNT, CDR2 YENEEA. The CDR3 totals 14 residues. With V trimmed by 5 bases and J by 4 bases, 5 bases remained unmatched. In DNA form, the CDR3 reads TGTGCCAGCAGCCTGGGACAGGCCCCAGATACGCAGTATTTT. This gives the protein CASSLGQAPDTQYF.

V gene TRBV7-2 combines with J gene TRBJ2-1, with 9 bases that match TRBD2. V was clipped by 2 bases and J by 9 bases; unmatched bases: 8. Germline V gene data show CDR1 as SGHTA and CDR2 as FQGNSA. The CDR3 sequence is 15 residues long. The CDR3 bases are TGTGCCAGCAGCTTACGGCGGGAGGGCCGGGGTGAGCAGTTCTTC. Amino acid sequence: CASSLRREGRGEQFF.

This clonotype was detected many times. This sequence joins TRBV29-1 and TRBJ2-2, with TRBD1 matching 8 bases. The ends lost 5 bases at V and 1 base at J; junction bases unmatched: 6. Germline loops: CDR1 SQVTM, CDR2 ANQGSEA. This CDR3 contains 15 residues. The CDR3: CSVYRGSLNTGELFF. The CDR3 bases are TGCAGCGTTTACAGGGGGTCCCTGAACACCGGGGAGCTGTTTTTT.

The CDR3 loop is CASSITTSGTNTGELFF. The CDR3 DNA is TGCGCCAGCAGCATTACGACTAGCGGGACGAACACCGGGGAGCTGTTTTTT. This chain connects TRBV5-1 to TRBJ2-2, with 11 bases fitting TRBD2. Germline V gene lookup returns CDR1 SGHRS and CDR2 YFSETQ. This CDR3 is 17 amino acids long. V gave up 4 bases and J gave up 0 bases; unmatched junction bases: 5. The variable domain in full, completed from reference TRBV5-1 and TRBJ2-2, reads KAGVTQTPRYLIKTRGQQVTLSCSPISGHRSVSWYQQTPGQGLQFLFEYFSETQRNKGNFPGRFSGRQFSNSRSEMNVSTLELGDSALYLCASSITTSGTNTGELFFGEGSRLTVL.

The chain joins TRBV6-5 to TRBJ2-1; TRBD2 matches at 13 bases. Germline V lookup: CDR1 MNHEY, CDR2 SVGAGI. The V gene end was trimmed by 4 bases and the J gene end by 6 bases; junction bases not matched to a gene: 9. There are 17 residues in the CDR3. In DNA form, the CDR3 reads TGTGCCAGCAGTTCCGGGGGACTAGCGGGACTAGGCAATGAGCAGTTCTTC. It encodes CASSSGGLAGLGNEQFF.

The table lists this clonotype with a few counts. The rearrangement links TRBV29-1 to TRBJ2-2; 10 bases fit TRBD1. Germline V lookup: CDR1 SQVTM, CDR2 ANQGSEA. CDR3 size: 13 residues. Unmatched junction bases numbered 2, after V lost 6 bases and J lost 4 bases. CDR3 nucleotide sequence: TGCAGCGTGGGACAGGGGAGCACCGGGGAGCTGTTTTTT. Amino acids: CSVGQGSTGELFF.